A selection of T cell receptor beta chains follows, all from one sample in a study of PD-L1 blockade in urothelial cancer. TCRdb's copy holds only in-frame clones and misses some; the assay was immunoSEQ multiplex PCR. There are about 44,000 clones in the sample; roughly nine tenths occur only once, and about 7.3% lies in the top ten. Sequences were derived from PBMCs, sampled around atezolizumab (anti-PD-L1) treatment. The origin of the receptors is a man between 65 and 85 years old with urothelial cancer. Both conserved end residues are trimmed from each CDR3. A D gene is named only where the DNA matches it firmly.

TRBD1 TRBV2 ASSEVRGQGAYNEQF
TRBD2 TRBV7-3 ASSPLGGRAKVGELF
. TRBV7-8 ASSLSSGTESEQF
TRBD2 TRBV28 ASSYLAGPYNEQF
. TRBV28 ASTKTMRTDTQY
TRBD2 TRBV7-9 AIQTSGYNEQF
TRBD1 TRBV6-6 ASSYSDRGGQPQH
. TRBV7-9 ASSSTGNTEAF
. TRBV7-8 ASSLARVNTEAF
TRBD2 TRBV5-1 ASSRSGMAEQY
TRBD1 TRBV18 ASSPSGGAGTEAF
TRBD2 TRBV7-2 ASSSTAGATYEQY
TRBD1 TRBV7-2 AGRQGAAAF
. TRBV5-1 ASSEQGMWNTEAF
TRBD2 TRBV5-1 ASSLASGRTDTQY
. TRBV9 ASSRTDLNTEAF